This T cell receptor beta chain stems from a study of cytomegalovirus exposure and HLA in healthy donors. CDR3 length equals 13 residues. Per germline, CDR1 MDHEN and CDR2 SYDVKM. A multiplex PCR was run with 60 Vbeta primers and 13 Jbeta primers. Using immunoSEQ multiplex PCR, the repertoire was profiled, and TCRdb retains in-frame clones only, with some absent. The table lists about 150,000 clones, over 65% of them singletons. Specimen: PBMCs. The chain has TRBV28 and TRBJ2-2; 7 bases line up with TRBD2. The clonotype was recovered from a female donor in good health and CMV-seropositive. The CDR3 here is CAAGLLNTGELFF. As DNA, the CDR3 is TGTGCTGCGGGACTATTGAACACCGGGGAGCTGTTTTTT.